The clone carrying this TCR beta chain was seen many times. The antigen is unknown. The CDR3 sequence is 19 residues long. The J segment lost 5 bases and the V segment lost 3 bases, leaving 18 bases of the junction unmatched. Germline assignment: CDR1 SGHRS and CDR2 YFSETQ. It was from 2 million PBMCs stored at -80 C that the unsorted libraries were obtained. A single record per CDR3 protein comes from TCRdb applying MiXCR to the 5' RACE reads. This sample yields fewer than 85,000 distinct CDR3 sequences, of which 4% to 6% are seen a single time; around 2.3% belongs to the top ten. This entry belongs to a study of neurological immune-mediated disorders. Study-wide results and limits: There was no clinical or MRI feature that showed an association with the multiple sclerosis repertoire cluster. The absence of shared CDR3 amino acid sequences among expanded clones across subjects suggests private repertoires in all groups.

Specimen: PBMCs. The chain joins TRBV5-1 to TRBJ2-1, with TRBD2 identical over 9 bases. The origin of this receptor is a woman younger than 45 with multiple sclerosis. Here the CDR3 reads CASSYASFRGLAPHNEQFF. The DNA for the CDR3 is TGCGCCAGCAGCTACGCCTCCTTCCGGGGACTAGCTCCCCACAATGAGCAGTTCTTC.